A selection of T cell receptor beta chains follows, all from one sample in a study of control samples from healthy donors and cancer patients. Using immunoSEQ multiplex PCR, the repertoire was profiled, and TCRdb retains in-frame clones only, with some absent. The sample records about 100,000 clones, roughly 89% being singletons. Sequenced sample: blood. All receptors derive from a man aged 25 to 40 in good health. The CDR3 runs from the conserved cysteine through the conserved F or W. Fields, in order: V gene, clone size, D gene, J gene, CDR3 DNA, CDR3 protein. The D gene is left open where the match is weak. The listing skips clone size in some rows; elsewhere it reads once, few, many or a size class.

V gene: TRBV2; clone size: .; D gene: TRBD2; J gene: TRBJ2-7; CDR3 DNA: TGTGCCAGCAGCCCGATTGGGACTAGCGGGAGAGAGCAGTACTTC; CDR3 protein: CASSPIGTSGREQYF
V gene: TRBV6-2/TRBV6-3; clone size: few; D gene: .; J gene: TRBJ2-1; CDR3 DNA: TGTGCCAGCAGTTACTCAGACTACAATGAGCAGTTCTTC; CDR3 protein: CASSYSDYNEQFF
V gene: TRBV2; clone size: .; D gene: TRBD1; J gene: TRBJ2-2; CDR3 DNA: TGTGCCAGCAGACAACAGGGGAAGGGCACCGGGGAGCTGTTTTTT; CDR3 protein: CASRQQGKGTGELFF
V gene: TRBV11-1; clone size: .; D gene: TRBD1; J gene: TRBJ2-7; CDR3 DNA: TGTGCCAGCAGCTTCGGGACAGCCTCCTACGAGCAGTACTTC; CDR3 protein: CASSFGTASYEQYF
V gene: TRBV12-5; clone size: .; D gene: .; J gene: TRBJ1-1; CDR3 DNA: TGTGCTAGTGCCCCCGGGACGTTTCGGACTGAAGCTTTCTTT; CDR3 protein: CASAPGTFRTEAFF
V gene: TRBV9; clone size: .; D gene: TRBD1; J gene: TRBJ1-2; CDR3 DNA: TGTGCCAGCAGCGTAGGGGGACAGGGGGCCGGCTACACCTTC; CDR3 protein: CASSVGGQGAGYTF
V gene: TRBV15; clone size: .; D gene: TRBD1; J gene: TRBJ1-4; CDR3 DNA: TGTGCCACCAGCAGGGACAGGGTTGAAAAACTGTTTTTT; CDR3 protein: CATSRDRVEKLFF
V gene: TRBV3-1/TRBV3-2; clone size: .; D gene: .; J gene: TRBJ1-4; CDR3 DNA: TGTGCCAGCAGCCAAGCCCGGGAAAAACTGTTTTTT; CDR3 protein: CASSQAREKLFF
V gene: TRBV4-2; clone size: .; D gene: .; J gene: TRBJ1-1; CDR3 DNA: TGTGCCAGCAGCCAAGAGGGTGACACTGAAGCTTTCTTT; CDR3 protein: CASSQEGDTEAFF
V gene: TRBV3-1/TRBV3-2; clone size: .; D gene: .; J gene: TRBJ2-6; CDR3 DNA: TGTGCCAGCAGCCAGCCTCGGCAGGCCACTCTCTCTGGGGCCAACGTCCTGACTTTC; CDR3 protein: CASSQPRQATLSGANVLTF
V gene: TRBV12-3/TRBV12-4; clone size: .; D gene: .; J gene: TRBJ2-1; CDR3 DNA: TGTGCCAGCAGCATAGTCTCAGAGCAGTTCTTC; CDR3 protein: CASSIVSEQFF
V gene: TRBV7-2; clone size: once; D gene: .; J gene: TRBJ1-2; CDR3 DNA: TGTGCCAGCAGCTTAGGCCACAGACTCTATGGCTACACCTTC; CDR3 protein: CASSLGHRLYGYTF
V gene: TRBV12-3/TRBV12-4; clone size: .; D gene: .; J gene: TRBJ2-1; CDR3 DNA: TGTGCCAGCAGTTTAGGTTTGGAGCGCGAGCAGTTCTTC; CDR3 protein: CASSLGLEREQFF
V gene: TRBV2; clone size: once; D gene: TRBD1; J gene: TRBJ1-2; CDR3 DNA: TGTGCCAGCAGGGGGACAGGGGACTATGGCTACACCTTC; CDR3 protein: CASRGTGDYGYTF
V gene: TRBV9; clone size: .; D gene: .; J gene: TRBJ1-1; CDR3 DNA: TGTGCCAGCAGCGTGACCCCGACGTGGAACACTGAAGCTTTCTTT; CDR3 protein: CASSVTPTWNTEAFF
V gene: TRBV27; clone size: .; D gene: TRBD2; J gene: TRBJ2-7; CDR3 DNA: TGTGCCAGCAGGCTAGGCTCTAGCGGTCCCTACGAGCAGTACTTC; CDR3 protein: CASRLGSSGPYEQYF
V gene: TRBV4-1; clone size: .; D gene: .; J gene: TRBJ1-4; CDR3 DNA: TGCGCCAGCAGCCGTACTCTACAGGACTCTCAACTGTTTTTT; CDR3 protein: CASSRTLQDSQLFF
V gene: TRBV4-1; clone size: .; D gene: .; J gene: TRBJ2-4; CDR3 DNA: TGCGCCAGCAGCCAAGTGGTGGGTTTGACCAAAAACATTCAGTACTTC; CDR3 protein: CASSQVVGLTKNIQYF
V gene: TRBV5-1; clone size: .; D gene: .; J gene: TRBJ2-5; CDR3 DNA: TGCGCCAGCAGCCGGGACGGGGTCTCGGAGACCCAGTACTTC; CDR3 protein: CASSRDGVSETQYF
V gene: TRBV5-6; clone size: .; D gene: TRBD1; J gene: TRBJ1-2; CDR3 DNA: TGTGCCAGCAGCCCCGGACAGGGGGCTGGCTACACCTTC; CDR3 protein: CASSPGQGAGYTF
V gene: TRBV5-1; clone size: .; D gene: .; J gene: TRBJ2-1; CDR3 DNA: TGCGCCAGCAGCCGGAGCTCCGCCGGACTCCACAATGAGCAGTTCTTC; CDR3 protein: CASSRSSAGLHNEQFF
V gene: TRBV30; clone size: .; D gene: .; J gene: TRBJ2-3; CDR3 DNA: TGTGCCTGGAGTGTACGGCCAAACCCCACGCAGTATTTT; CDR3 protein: CAWSVRPNPTQYF
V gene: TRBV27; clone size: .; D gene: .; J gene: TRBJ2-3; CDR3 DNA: TGTGCCAGCAGTCCCTCCCGGGGAACGCAGTATTTT; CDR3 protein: CASSPSRGTQYF
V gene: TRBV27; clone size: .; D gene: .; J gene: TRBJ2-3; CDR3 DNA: TGTGCCAGCAGCAAACGGGGGACAACTCTAAGTGGCACAGATACGCAGTATTTT; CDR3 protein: CASSKRGTTLSGTDTQYF
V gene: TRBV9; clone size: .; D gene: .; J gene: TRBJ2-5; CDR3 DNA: TGTGCCAGCAGCGATGGGGGATCTGTAGAGACCCAGTACTTC; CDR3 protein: CASSDGGSVETQYF
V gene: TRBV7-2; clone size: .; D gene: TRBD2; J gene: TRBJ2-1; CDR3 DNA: TGTGCCAGCAGCTTAGCGAGACTAGCGGCTTCATACAATGAGCAGTTCTTC; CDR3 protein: CASSLARLAASYNEQFF
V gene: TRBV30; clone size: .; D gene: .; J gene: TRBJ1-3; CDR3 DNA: TGTGCCTGGAGTTCGGGAGGGGAGGGAAACACCATATATTTT; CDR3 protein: CAWSSGGEGNTIYF
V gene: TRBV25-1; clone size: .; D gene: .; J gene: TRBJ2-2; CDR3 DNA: TGTGCCCTAAGCGGTACCGGGGAGCTGTTTTTT; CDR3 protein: CALSGTGELFF
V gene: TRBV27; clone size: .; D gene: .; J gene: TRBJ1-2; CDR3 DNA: TGTGCCAGCAGTTTATCAGGAGATGGCTACACCTTC; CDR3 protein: CASSLSGDGYTF
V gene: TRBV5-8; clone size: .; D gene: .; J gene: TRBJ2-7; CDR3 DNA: TGTGCCAGCAGCGACCCGGGAAATGACTACGAGCAGTACTTC; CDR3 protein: CASSDPGNDYEQYF
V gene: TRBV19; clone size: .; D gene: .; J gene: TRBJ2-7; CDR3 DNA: TGTGCCAGTAGCGAGGACAAGGGCTACGAGCAGTACTTC; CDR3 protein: CASSEDKGYEQYF
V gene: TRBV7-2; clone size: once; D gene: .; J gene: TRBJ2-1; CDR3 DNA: TGTGCCAGCAGCTTACTCCCCGCGTACAATGAGCAGTTCTTC; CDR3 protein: CASSLLPAYNEQFF
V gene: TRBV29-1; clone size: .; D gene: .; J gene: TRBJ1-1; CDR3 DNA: TGCAGCGTTTTACGGCAGAACACTGAAGCTTTCTTT; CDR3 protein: CSVLRQNTEAFF
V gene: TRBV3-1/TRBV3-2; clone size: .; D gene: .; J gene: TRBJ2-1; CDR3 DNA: TGTGCCAGCAGCCAAGTCCTGACTGGCTCCTACAATGAGCAGTTCTTC; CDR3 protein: CASSQVLTGSYNEQFF
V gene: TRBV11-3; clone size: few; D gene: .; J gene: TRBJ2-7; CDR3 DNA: TGTGCCAGCAGCTACAACTACAGGGACGAGCAGTACTTC; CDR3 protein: CASSYNYRDEQYF
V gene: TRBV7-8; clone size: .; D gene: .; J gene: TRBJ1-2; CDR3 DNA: TGTGCCAGCAGCTTAGTACAGGGACCTCGGTCCCCCTACACCTTC; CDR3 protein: CASSLVQGPRSPYTF
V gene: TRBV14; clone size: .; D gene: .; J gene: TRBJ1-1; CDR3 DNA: TGTGCCAGCAGTCGGTGGAACACTGAAGCTTTCTTT; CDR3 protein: CASSRWNTEAFF
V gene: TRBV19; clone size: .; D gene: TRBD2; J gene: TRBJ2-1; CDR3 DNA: TGTGCCAGTAGTCCCTCCCGGACTAGCGGCCCTTTTCATGAGCAGTTCTTC; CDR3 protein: CASSPSRTSGPFHEQFF
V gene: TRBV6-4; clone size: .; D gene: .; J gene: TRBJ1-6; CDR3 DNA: TGTGCCAGCAGTGAAGACAGCTATTCACCCCTCCACTTT; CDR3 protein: CASSEDSYSPLHF
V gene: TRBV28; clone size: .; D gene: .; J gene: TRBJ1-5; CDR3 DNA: TGTGCCAGCAGTTTATCCGTAGGGGGGGCGGCTCAGCCCCAGCATTTT; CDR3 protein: CASSLSVGGAAQPQHF
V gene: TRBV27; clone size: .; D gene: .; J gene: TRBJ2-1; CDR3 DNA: TGTGCCAGCAGTTATGGCCTCGGGTACTACAATGAGCAGTTCTTC; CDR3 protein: CASSYGLGYYNEQFF
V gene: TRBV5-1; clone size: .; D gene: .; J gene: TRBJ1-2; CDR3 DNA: TGCGCCAGCAGCTTTACGGGAGTAGGGGGGGAAGCTGGCTACACCTTC; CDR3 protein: CASSFTGVGGEAGYTF
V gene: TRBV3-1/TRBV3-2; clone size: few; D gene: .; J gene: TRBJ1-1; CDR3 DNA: TGTGCCAGCAGCCCCCGTCTGGGAGAGGGAGAAGCTTTCTTT; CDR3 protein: CASSPRLGEGEAFF